Presented here are 17 T cell receptor beta chains from one specimen sequenced in a study of blood T cell repertoires in COVID-19. The table came from immunoSEQ multiplex PCR; TCRdb's copy has only in-frame clones and leaves some out. The sample lists roughly 30,000 clones, around 85% occurring once. Sequencing used peripheral blood. The receptors were gathered from a human donor with acute or convalescent COVID-19. The donor label of this sample is uncertain.

CDR3 in DNA: TGTGCCAGCAGCTTAGAACTCACGAGGAATGGCTACACCTTC. Its protein is CASSLELTRNGYTF. The gene calls are TRBV7-2 and TRBJ1-2, with D unclear. Trimming removed 1 base at V and 6 bases at J, with 12 bases between. This CDR3 spans 14 amino acids. The germline V gene has CDR1 SGHTA and CDR2 FQGNSA.

A few counts support this clone. V and J are TRBV10-1 and TRBJ2-2, with no clear D. Germline CDR1 is WNHNN and CDR2 is SYGVQD (reference sequence). The CDR3 has 16 amino acids. The germline V and J ends were trimmed by 3 bases and 1 base, with 12 bases remaining between them. CDR3 residues: CASSETASRNTGELFF. CDR3 DNA sequence: TGCGCCAGCAGTGAAACCGCCTCGCGGAACACCGGGGAGCTGTTTTTT.

The DNA of the CDR3 is TGTGCCAGCAGCTTACTTGAGACCCAGTACTTC. It yields the protein CASSLLETQYF. The chain carries TRBV11-3 and TRBJ2-5; D unclear. This CDR3 comprises 11 residues. Germline V gene lookup returns CDR1 SGHNT and CDR2 YENEEA. Trimming took off 2 bases at V and 5 bases at J, with 3 bases between the two ends.

CDR3 nucleotide sequence: TGCGCCAGCAGCTTCCTTTCTAGCGGGGGGGCCCGAGAGCAGTTCTTC. Residues: CASSFLSSGGAREQFF. The chain carries TRBV5-1 and TRBJ2-1; 12 bases map to TRBD2. CDR1 and CDR2 from the germline V gene are SGHRS and YFSETQ. The CDR3 totals 16 residues. V lost 2 bases and J lost 10; bases outside the gene matches: 10. The full variable domain, its missing parts supplied by reference TRBV5-1 and TRBJ2-1, is KAGVTQTPRYLIKTRGQQVTLSCSPISGHRSVSWYQQTPGQGLQFLFEYFSETQRNKGNFPGRFSGRQFSNSRSEMNVSTLELGDSALYLCASSFLSSGGAREQFFGPGTRLTVL.

The rearrangement joins TRBV19 to TRBJ2-1; 7 bases are shared with TRBD2. This CDR3 comprises 14 residues. Germline-derived CDR1 and CDR2 are LNHDA and SQIVND (reference sequence). Germline trimming cut 6 bases from V and 9 bases from J; bases unmatched to any gene: 11. The CDR3 reads CASSRAAGEGEQFF. CDR3 coding DNA: TGTGCCAGTAGCCGAGCCGCGGGAGAGGGTGAGCAGTTCTTC.

The chain links TRBV27 to TRBJ1-5, with TRBD1 matching over 7 bases. The V gene end was trimmed by 4 bases and the J gene end by 0 bases; junction bases not matched to a gene: 21. CDR1 and CDR2 (germline): MNHEY, SMNVEV (reference sequence). This CDR3 contains 21 residues. The CDR3 protein is CASSSHFNRDSIINSNQPQHF. In DNA form, the CDR3 reads TGTGCCAGCAGTTCTCACTTCAACCGGGACAGCATCATTAATAGCAATCAGCCCCAGCATTTT.

This chain uses TRBV4-2 with TRBJ2-2, with D possibly TRBD2 on 5 matching bases. Germline-derived CDR1 and CDR2 are LGHNA and YNFKEQ. The CDR3 consists of 16 residues. Trimming removed 4 bases from V and 3 bases from J, with 15 bases in between. CDR3 sequence (DNA): TGTGCCAGCAGCCCCGCCAGCGGAGCCGACACCGGGGAGCTGTTTTTT. Protein: CASSPASGADTGELFF.

This clone was recorded a few times. This chain joins TRBV28 and TRBJ2-3; tentatively, D is TRBD1 (6 bases). In germline, CDR1 is MDHEN, CDR2 SYDVKM. The CDR3 loop spans 15 amino acids. V was shortened by 1 base and J by 3 bases, with 11 bases between the two germline ends. CDR3 amino acids: CASSLSGVGTDTQYF. In DNA, the CDR3 is TGTGCCAGCAGTTTATCAGGGGTGGGGACAGATACGCAGTATTTT.

CDR3 in amino acids: CASSQGDWTNYGYTF. As DNA, the CDR3 is TGTGCCAGCAGCCAAGGTGACTGGACTAACTATGGCTACACCTTC. This sequence joins TRBV3-1 (or the pseudogene TRBV3-2) and TRBJ1-2; D call uncertain. This CDR3 comprises 15 residues. Germline values: CDR1 LGHDT, CDR2 YNNKEL (reference sequence). The V end was cut by 1 base, the J end by 0 bases, with 9 bases between.

The chain recombines TRBV19 with TRBJ2-5; the match to TRBD2 covers 7 bases. Germline-derived CDR1 and CDR2 are LNHDA and SQIVND (reference sequence). The CDR3 spans 14 residues. V lost 3 bases to trimming and J lost 9 bases; unmatched junction nucleotides: 10. The CDR3 DNA follows: TGTGCCAGTAGTATCGGGGGGACCGGGGGGTCCCAGTACTTC. Translation: CASSIGGTGGSQYF.

V is TRBV5-4 and J is TRBJ2-2; 10 bases fit TRBD1. Germline V gene lookup returns CDR1 SGHNT and CDR2 YYREEE (reference sequence). The V gene end was trimmed by 0 bases and the J gene end by 6 bases; junction bases not matched to a gene: 5. The CDR3 contains 16 residues. The CDR3 DNA reads TGTGCCAGCAGCTTGGGTGGGGGACAGGGGCCCGGGGAGCTGTTTTTT. Its protein is CASSLGGGQGPGELFF.

The chain uses TRBV7-6 and TRBJ2-7, with a possible D match to TRBD1 (6 bases). The CDR3 has 13 amino acids. With 9 bases removed from V and 6 bases from J, the gap between germline ends came to 18 bases. The germline V gene has CDR1 SGHVS and CDR2 FNYEAQ. CDR3 protein: CARLTGPGFEQYF. The CDR3 region has the DNA TGTGCCAGGTTGACAGGCCCAGGCTTCGAGCAGTACTTC.

The rearrangement links TRBV7-3 to TRBJ1-3; TRBD1 is a possible D gene (6 bases). CDR3 length: 13 residues. V lost 5 bases and J 4 bases, leaving 9 bases between the germline ends. Germline V gives CDR1 SGHTA, CDR2 FQGTGA. The DNA for the CDR3 is TGTGCCAGCAGCCCCCAGGGGGGAAACACCATATATTTT. Translating gives CASSPQGGNTIYF.

The chain uses TRBV2 and TRBJ2-3; possibly TRBD2 for D (5 bases). Trimming removed 6 bases from V and 4 bases from J, with 14 bases in between. Germline-derived CDR1 and CDR2 are SNHLY and FYNNEI. The CDR3 is 14 amino acids. The CDR3 nucleotides read TGTGCCAGCAGAACCCCCGGGGATGCAGATACGCAGTATTTT. It yields the protein CASRTPGDADTQYF.

The chain links TRBV29-1 to TRBJ2-3; the D gene is possibly TRBD2 (6 bases). Deletions cut 4 bases from V and 5 bases from J, with 13 bases between. This CDR3 has 13 amino acids. Germline V gene sequence: CDR1 SQVTM, CDR2 ANQGSEA. The CDR3 here is CSVGRGRGDTQYF. The CDR3 DNA sequence: TGCAGCGTTGGGCGGGGTAGGGGAGATACGCAGTATTTT.

The chain links TRBV25-1 to TRBJ2-1, with D perhaps matching TRBD2 (5 bases). Germline V gene sequence: CDR1 MGHDK, CDR2 SYGVNS. Between the trimmed V and J ends, which lost 7 bases and 5 bases, there was a span of 12 bases. The CDR3 has 13 amino acids. CDR3 protein: CASISGSHNEQFF. The CDR3 DNA follows: TGTGCCAGCATCTCGGGGTCCCACAATGAGCAGTTCTTC.

In regard to this clone: Other DNA sequences of this sample code for an identical CDR3. The chain couples TRBV7-2 to TRBJ2-3; D may be TRBD1 (5 bases). The CDR3 runs 15 residues. Looked up from germline, CDR1 is SGHTA and CDR2 is FQGNSA. Trimming pared 1 base from V and 1 base from J, leaving 9 bases between. CDR3 in DNA: TGTGCCAGCAGCTTAGGGGGCACACGCACAGATACGCAGTATTTT. It is translated as CASSLGGTRTDTQYF. Together with reference TRBV7-2 and TRBJ2-3, the CDR3 gives the full variable domain: GAGVSQSPSNKVTEKGKDVELRCDPISGHTALYWYRQSLGQGLEFLIYFQGNSAPDKSGLPSDRFSAERTGGSVSTLTIQRTQQEDSAVYLCASSLGGTRTDTQYFGPGTRLTVL.